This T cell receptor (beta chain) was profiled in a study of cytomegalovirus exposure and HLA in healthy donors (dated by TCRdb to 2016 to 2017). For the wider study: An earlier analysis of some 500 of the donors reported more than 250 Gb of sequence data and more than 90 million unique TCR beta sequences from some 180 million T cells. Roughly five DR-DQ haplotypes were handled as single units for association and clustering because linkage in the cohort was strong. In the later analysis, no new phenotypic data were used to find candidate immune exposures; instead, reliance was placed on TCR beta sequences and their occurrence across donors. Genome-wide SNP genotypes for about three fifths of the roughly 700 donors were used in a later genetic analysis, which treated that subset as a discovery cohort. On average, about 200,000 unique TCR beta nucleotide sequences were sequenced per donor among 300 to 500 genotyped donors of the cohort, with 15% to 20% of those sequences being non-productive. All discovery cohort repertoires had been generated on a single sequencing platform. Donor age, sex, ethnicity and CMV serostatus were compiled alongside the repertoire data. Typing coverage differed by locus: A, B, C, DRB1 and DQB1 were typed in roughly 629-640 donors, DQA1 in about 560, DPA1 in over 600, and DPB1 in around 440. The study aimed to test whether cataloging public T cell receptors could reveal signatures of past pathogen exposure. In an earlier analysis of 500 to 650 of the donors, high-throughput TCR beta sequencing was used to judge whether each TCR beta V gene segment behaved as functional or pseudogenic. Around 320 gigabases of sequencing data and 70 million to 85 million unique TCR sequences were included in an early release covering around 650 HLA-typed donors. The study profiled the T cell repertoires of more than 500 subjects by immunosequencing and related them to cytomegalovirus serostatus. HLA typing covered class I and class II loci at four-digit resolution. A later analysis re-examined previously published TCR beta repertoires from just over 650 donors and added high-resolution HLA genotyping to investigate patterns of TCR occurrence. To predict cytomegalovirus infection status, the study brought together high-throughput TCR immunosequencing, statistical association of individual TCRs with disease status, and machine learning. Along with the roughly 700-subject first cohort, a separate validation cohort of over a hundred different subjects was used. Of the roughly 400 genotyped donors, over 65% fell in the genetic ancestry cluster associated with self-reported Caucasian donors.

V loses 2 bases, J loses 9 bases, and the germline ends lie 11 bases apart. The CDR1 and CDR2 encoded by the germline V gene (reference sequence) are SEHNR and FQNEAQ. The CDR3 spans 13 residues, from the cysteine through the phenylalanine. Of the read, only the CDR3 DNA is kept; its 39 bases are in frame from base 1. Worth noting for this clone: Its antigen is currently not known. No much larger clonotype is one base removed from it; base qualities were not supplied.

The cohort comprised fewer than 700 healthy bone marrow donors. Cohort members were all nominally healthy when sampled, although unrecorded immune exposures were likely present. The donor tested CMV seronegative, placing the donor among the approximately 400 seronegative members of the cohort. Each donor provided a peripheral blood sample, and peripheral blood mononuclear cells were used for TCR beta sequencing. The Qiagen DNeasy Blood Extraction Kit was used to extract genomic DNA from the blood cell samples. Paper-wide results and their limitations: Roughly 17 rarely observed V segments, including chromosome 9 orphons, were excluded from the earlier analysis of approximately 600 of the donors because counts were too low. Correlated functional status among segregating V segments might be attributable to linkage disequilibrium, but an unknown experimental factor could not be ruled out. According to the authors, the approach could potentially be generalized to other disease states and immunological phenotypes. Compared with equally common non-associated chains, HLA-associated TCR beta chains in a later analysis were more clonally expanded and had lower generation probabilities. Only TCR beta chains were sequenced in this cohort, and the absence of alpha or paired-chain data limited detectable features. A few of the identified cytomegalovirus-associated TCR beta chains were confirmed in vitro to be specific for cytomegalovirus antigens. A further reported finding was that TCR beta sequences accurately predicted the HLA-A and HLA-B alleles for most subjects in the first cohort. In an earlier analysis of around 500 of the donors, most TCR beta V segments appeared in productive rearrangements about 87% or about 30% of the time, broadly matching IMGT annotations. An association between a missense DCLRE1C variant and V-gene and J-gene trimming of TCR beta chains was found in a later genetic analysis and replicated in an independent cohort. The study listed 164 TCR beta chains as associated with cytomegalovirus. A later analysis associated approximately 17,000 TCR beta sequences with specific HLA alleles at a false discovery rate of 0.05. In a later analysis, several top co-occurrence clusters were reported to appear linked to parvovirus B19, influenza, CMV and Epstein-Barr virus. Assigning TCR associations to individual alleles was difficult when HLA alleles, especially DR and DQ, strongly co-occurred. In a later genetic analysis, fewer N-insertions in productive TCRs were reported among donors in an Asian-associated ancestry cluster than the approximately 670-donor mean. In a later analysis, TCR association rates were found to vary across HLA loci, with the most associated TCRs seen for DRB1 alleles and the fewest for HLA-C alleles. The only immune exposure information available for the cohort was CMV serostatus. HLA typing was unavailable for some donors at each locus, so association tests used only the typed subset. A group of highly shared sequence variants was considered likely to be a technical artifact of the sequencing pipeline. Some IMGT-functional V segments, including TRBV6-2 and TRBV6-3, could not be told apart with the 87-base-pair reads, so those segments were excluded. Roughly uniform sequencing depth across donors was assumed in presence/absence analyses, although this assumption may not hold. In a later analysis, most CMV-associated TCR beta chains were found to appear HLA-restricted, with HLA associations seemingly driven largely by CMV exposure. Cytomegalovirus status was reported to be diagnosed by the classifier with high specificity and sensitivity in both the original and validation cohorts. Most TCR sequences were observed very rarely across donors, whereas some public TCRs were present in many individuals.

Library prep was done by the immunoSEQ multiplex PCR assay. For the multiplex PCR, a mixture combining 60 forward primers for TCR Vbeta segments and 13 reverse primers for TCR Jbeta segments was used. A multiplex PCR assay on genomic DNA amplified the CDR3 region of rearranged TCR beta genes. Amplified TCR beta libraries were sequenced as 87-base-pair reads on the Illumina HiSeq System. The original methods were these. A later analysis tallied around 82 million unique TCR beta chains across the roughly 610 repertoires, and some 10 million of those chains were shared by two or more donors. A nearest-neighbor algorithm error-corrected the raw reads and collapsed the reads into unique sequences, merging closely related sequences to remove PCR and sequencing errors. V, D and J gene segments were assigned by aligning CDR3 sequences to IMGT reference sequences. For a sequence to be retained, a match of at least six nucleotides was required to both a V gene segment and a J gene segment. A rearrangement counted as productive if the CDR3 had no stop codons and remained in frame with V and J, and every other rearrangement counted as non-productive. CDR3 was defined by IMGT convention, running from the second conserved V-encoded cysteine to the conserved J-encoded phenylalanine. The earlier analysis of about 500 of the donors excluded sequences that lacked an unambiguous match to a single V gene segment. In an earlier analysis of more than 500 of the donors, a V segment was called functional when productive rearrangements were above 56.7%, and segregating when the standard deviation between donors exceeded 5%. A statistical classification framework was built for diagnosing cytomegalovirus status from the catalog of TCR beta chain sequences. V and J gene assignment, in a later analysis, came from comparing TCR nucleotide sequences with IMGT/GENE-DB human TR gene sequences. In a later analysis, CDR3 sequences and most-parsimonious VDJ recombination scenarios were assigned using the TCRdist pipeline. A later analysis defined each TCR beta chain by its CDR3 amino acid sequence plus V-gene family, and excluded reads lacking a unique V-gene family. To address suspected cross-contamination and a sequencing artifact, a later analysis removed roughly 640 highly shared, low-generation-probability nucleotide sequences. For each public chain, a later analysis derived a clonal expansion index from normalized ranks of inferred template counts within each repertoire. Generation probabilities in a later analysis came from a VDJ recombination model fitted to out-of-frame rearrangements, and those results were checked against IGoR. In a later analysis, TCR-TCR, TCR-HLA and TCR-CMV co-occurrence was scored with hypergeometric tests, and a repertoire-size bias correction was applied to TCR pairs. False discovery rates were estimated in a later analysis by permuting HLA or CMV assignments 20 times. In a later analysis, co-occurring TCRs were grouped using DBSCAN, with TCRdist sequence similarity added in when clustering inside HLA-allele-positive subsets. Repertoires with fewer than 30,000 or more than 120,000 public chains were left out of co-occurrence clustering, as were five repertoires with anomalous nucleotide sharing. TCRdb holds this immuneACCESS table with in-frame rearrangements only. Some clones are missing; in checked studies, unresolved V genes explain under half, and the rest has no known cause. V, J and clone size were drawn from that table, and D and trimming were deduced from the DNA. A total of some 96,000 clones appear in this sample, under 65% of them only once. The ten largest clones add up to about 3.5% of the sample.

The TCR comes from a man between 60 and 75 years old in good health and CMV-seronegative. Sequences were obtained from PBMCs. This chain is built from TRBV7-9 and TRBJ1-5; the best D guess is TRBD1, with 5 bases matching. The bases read TGTGCCAGCAGCTTAACACAGGCAACGCCCCAGCATTTT. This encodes CASSLTQATPQHF.